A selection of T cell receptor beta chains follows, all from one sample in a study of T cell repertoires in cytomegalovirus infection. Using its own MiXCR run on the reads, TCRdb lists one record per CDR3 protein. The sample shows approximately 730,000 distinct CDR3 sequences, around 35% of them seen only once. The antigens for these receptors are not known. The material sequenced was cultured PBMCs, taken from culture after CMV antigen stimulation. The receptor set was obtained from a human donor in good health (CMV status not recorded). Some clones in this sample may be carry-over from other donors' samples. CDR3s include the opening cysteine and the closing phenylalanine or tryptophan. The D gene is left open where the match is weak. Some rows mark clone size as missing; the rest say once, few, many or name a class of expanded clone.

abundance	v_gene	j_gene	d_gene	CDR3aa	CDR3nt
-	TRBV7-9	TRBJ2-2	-	CASSLPPGELFF	TGTGCCAGCAGCCTTCCCCCCGGGGAGCTGTTTTTT
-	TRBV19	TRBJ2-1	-	CASSTLLTSYNEQFF	TGTGCCAGTAGCACACTTTTAACCTCCTACAATGAGCAGTTCTTC
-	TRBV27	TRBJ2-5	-	CASTQIGGNQETQYF	TGTGCCAGCACCCAAATTGGCGGGAACCAAGAGACCCAGTACTTC
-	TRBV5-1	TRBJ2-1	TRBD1	CASSSGQGNYNEQFF	TGCGCCAGCAGCTCGGGACAGGGGAACTACAATGAGCAGTTCTTC
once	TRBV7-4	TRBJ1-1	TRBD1	CASSPGGWEAFF	TGTGCCAGCAGCCCAGGGGGGTGGGAAGCTTTCTTT
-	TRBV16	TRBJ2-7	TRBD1	CASSLLRDSRYEQYF	TGTGCCAGCAGCCTGCTTCGGGACAGCCGATACGAGCAGTACTTC
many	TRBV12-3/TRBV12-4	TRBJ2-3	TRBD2	CASSLAGKSTDTQYF	TGTGCCAGCAGCCTAGCGGGAAAGAGCACAGATACGCAGTATTTT
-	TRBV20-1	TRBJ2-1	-	CSAPNAAASYNEQFF	TGCAGTGCCCCGAATGCAGCGGCCTCCTACAATGAGCAGTTCTTC
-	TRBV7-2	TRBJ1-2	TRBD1	CASSQSDRGKGYTF	TGTGCCAGCAGCCAAAGTGACAGGGGGAAAGGCTACACCTTC
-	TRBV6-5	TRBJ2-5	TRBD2	CASSTLAGVETQYF	TGTGCCAGCAGTACCCTAGCGGGAGTCGAGACCCAGTACTTC
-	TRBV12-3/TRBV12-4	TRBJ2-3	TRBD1	CASSFRGNTDTQYF	TGTGCCAGCAGTTTCAGGGGGAACACAGATACGCAGTATTTT
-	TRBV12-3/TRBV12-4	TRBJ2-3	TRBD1	CASSSGQGSTDTQYF	TGTGCCAGCAGTTCGGGACAGGGATCCACAGATACGCAGTATTTT
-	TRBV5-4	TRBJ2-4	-	CASSLRMGSDIQYF	TGTGCCAGCAGCTTAAGGATGGGGTCGGACATTCAGTACTTC
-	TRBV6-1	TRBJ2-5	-	CASSAGIFETQYF	TGTGCCAGCAGCGCGGGAATCTTCGAGACCCAGTACTTC
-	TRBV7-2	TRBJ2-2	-	CASSLMRLANTGELFF	TGTGCCAGCAGCTTAATGCGTTTGGCGAACACCGGGGAGCTGTTTTTT
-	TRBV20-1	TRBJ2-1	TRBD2	CSAGTSGVYNEQFF	TGCAGTGCCGGGACTAGCGGGGTCTACAATGAGCAGTTCTTC
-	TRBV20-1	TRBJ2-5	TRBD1	CSAPRGDRGPRETQYF	TGCAGTGCTCCCCGCGGGGACAGGGGGCCGCGAGAGACCCAGTACTTC
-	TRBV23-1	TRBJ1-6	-	CASSQPRTVISCPAVSPLHF	TGCGCCAGCAGTCAGCCTCGGACAGTGATTAGTTGCCCCGCGGTTTCACCCCTCCACTTT
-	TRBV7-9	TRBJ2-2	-	CASSLNSRNTGELFF	TGTGCCAGCAGCTTAAACAGCCGGAACACCGGGGAGCTGTTTTTT
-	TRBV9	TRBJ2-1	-	CASSQGGRFSYNEQFF	TGTGCCAGCAGCCAAGGAGGCCGGTTCTCCTACAATGAGCAGTTCTTC
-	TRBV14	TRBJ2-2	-	CASSPYVAGTGELFF	TGTGCCAGCAGCCCGTACGTAGCTGGCACCGGGGAGCTGTTTTTT
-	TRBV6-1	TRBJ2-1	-	CASSITVPTADEQFF	TGTGCCAGCAGCATAACAGTGCCGACCGCCGATGAGCAGTTCTTC
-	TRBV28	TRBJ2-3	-	CASSLTQDNTDTQYF	TGTGCCAGCAGTTTAACACAGGATAACACAGATACGCAGTATTTT